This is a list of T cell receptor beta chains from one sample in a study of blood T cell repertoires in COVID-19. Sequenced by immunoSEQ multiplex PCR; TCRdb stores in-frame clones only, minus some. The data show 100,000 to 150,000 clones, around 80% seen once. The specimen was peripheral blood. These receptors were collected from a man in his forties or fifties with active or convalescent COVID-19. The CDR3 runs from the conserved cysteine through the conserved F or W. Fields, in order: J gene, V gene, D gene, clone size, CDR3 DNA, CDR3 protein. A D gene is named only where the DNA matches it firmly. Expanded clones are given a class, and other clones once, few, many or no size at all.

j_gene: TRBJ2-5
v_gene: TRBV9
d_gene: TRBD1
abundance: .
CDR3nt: TGTGCCAGCAGCGCAGGGACAGTCCCAGGGACCCAGTACTTC
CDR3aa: CASSAGTVPGTQYF

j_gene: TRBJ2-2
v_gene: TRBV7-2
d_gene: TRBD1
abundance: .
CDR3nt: TGTGCCAGCAGCTCCCGGACAGGGGGGACCGGGGAGCTGTTTTTT
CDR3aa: CASSSRTGGTGELFF

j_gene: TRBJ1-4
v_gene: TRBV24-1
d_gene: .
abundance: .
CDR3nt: TGTGCCACCAGTGATTCCCGGGACACCGGTGAAAAACTGTTTTTT
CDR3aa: CATSDSRDTGEKLFF

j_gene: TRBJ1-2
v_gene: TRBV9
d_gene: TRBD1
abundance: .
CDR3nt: TGTGCCAGCAGTTTACTGGACAGGGGTTATGGCTACACCTTC
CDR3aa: CASSLLDRGYGYTF

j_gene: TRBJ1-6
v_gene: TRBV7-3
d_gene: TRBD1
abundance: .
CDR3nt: TGTGCCAGCAGCATGACAGGGCCCAATTCACCCCTCCACTTT
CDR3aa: CASSMTGPNSPLHF

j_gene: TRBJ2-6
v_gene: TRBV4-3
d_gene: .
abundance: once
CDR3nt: TGCGCCAGCAGCCAAGGTACAGGTTCCGGGGCCAACGTCCTGACTTTC
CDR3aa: CASSQGTGSGANVLTF

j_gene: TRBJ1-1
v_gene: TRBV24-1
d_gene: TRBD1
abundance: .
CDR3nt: TGTGCCACCAGCTACAGGGGCACTGAAGCTTTCTTT
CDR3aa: CATSYRGTEAFF

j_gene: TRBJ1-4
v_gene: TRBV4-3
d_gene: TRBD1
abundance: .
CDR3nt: TGCGCCAGCAGCCAAGAGGGACAGTTTGGGGAAAAACTGTTTTTT
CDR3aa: CASSQEGQFGEKLFF

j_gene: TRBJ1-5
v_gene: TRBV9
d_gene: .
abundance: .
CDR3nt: TGTGCCAGCAGCCCCCCCGGTGACAATCAGCCCCAGCATTTT
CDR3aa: CASSPPGDNQPQHF

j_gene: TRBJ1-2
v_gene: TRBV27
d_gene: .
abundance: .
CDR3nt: TGTGCCAGCAGTAAACAGGACACTAACTATGGCTACACCTTC
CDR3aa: CASSKQDTNYGYTF

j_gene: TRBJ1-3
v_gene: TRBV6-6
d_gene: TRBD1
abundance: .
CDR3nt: TGTGCCAGCAGTACAGGGGCCTCGGGAAACACCATATATTTT
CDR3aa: CASSTGASGNTIYF

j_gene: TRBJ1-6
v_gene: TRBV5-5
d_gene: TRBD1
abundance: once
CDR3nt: TGTGCCAGCAGCTTAGGACAGGGGGCCGGATCACCCCTCCACTTT
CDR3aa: CASSLGQGAGSPLHF

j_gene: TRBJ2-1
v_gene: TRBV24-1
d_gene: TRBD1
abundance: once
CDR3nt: TGTGCCACCAGTGATACAGGGGGAGACTACAATGAGCAGTTCTTC
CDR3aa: CATSDTGGDYNEQFF

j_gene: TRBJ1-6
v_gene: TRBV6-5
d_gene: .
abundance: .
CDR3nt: TGTGCCAGCACCGGCGGCAGGGGAAATTCACCCCTCCACTTT
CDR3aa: CASTGGRGNSPLHF

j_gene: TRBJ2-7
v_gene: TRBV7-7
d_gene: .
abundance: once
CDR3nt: TGTGCTAGCAGCTTGAGGGAATCCGACGAGCAGTACTTC
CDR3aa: CASSLRESDEQYF

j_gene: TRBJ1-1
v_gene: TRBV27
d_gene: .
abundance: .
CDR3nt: TGTGCCAGCAGGTTCAGATTGAACACTGAAGCTTTCTTT
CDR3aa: CASRFRLNTEAFF

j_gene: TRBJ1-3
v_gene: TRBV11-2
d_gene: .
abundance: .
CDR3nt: TGTGCCAGCAGCCTACAGTTCTCTGGAAACACCATATATTTT
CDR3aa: CASSLQFSGNTIYF

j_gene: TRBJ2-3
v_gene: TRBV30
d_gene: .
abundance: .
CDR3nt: TGTGCCTGGAGTGTAATGGAGGGCCTTTCCCAGTATTTT
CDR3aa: CAWSVMEGLSQYF

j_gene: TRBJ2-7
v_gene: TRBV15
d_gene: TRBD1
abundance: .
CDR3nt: TGTGCCACCAGCAGAGAACAGGGGGCGTTCGACGAGCAGTACTTC
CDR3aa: CATSREQGAFDEQYF

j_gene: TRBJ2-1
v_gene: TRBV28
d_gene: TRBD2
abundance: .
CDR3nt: TGTGCCAGCAGTTTCGACCGCGGGGGGCAACTTAATGAGCAGTTCTTC
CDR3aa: CASSFDRGGQLNEQFF

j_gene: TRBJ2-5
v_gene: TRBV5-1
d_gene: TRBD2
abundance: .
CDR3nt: TGCGCCAGCAGCTTCCCTCGACTAGCGGGGATAGGAGGAGAGACCCAGTACTTC
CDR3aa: CASSFPRLAGIGGETQYF

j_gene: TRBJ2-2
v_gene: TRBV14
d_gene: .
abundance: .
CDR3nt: TGTGCCAGCAGCCAAGATAGGAACACCGGGGAGCTGTTTTTT
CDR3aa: CASSQDRNTGELFF

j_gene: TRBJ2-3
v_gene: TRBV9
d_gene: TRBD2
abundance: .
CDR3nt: TGTGCCAGCAGCGTAGTAGGACTAGCGGAGAACACAGATACGCAGTATTTT
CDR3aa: CASSVVGLAENTDTQYF

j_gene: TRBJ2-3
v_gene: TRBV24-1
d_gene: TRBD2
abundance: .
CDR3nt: TGTGCCACCAGTCCGGGTGGCGGGAGTTGGGACACAGATACGCAGTATTTT
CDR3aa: CATSPGGGSWDTDTQYF

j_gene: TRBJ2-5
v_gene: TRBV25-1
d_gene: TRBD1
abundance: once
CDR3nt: TGTGCCAGCAGCGGATACAGGGGGTACCAAGAGACCCAGTACTTC
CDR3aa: CASSGYRGYQETQYF

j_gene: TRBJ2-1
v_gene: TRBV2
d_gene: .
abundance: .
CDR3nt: TGTGCCAGCAGTGATAGTCCGGGGTTGGTGGGGGAGCAGTTCTTC
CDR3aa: CASSDSPGLVGEQFF

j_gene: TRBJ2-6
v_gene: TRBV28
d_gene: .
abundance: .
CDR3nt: TGTGCCAGTGCCCGGAGGGGGCTCGCTGGGGCCAACGTCCTGACTTTC
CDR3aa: CASARRGLAGANVLTF

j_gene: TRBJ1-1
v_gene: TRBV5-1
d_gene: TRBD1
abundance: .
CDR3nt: TGCGCCAGCAGCTTGATTCAGGGGGCGGCTGAAGCTTTCTTT
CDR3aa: CASSLIQGAAEAFF

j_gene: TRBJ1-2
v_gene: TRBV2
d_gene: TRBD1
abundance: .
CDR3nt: TGTGCCAGCGGGTTGACAGGGTTGGCACCCTATGGCTACACCTTC
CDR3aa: CASGLTGLAPYGYTF

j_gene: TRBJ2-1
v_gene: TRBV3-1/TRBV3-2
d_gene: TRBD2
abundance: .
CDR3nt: TGTGCCAGCAGCCAAGGGACTAGCGGGGTCTCCTACAATGAGCAGTTCTTC
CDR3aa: CASSQGTSGVSYNEQFF

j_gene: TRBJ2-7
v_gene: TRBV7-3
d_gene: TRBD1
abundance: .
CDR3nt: TGTGCGAAACAGGGGGAGTACTTC
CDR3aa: CAKQGEYF

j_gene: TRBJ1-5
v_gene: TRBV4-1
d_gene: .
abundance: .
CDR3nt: TGCGCCAGCAGCCAAGAACCGGGAGGCAATCAGCCCCAGCATTTT
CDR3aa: CASSQEPGGNQPQHF

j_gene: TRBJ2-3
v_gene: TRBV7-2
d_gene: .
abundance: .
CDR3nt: TGTGCCAGCAGTCGCAGGGCGGGCACAGATACGCAGTATTTT
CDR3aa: CASSRRAGTDTQYF

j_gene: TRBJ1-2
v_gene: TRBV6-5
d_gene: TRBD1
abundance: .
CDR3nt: TGTGCCAGCAGGGGGACAGGGGTGTTCTATGGCTACACCTTC
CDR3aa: CASRGTGVFYGYTF

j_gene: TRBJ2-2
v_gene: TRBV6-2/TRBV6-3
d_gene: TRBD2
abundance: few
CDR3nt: TGTGCCAGCAGTTACTCGGGAGGGAACACGAACACCGGGGAGCTGTTTTTT
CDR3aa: CASSYSGGNTNTGELFF

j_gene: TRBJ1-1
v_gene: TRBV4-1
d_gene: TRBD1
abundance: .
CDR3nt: TGCGCCAGCAGCCGGGACCGGGACAGGAACACTGAAGCTTTCTTT
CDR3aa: CASSRDRDRNTEAFF

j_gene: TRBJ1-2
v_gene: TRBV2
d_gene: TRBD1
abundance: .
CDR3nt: TGTGCCAGCAGTGAAGGAACAGGGGTCGGCTACACCTTC
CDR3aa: CASSEGTGVGYTF

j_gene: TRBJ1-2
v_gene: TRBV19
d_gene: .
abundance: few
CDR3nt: TGTGCCAGTAGGACTGCCGAGCTCTATGGCTACACCTTC
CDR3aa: CASRTAELYGYTF

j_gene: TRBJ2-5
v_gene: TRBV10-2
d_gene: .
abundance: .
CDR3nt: TGCGCCAGCAGTGAGTCTTCCGGGGGGACCCAGTACTTC
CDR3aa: CASSESSGGTQYF

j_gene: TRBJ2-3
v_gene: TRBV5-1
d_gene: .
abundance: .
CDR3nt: TGCGCCAGCAGCTTGGAGGGGGGGCACACAGATACGCAGTATTTT
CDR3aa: CASSLEGGHTDTQYF

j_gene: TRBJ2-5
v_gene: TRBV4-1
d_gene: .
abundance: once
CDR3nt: TGCGCCAGCAGCCAAGGGACAGTCGGAGAGACCCAGTACTTC
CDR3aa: CASSQGTVGETQYF

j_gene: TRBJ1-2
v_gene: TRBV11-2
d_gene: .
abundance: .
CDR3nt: TGTGCCAGCAGCCCCCTTGGGGGCAAATCTAACTATGGCTACACCTTC
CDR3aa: CASSPLGGKSNYGYTF

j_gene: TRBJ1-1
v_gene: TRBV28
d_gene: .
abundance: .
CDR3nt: TGTGCCAGCAACCTCGGAGGGAAGAGCGCTGAAGCTTTCTTT
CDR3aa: CASNLGGKSAEAFF

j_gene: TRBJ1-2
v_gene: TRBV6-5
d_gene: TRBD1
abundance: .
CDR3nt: TGTGCCAGCAGTACTGGACAGGGCGGAAGGTATGGCTACACCTTC
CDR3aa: CASSTGQGGRYGYTF

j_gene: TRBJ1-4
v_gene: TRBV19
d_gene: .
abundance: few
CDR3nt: TGTGCCAGTAGTCCCCTTAATGAAAAACTGTTTTTT
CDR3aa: CASSPLNEKLFF

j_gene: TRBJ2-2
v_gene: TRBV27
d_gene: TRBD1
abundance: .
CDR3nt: TGTGCCAGCAGTTTCTGGGACAGGGGATTATCCGGGGAGCTGTTTTTT
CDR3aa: CASSFWDRGLSGELFF

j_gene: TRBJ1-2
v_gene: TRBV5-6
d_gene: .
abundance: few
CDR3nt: TGTGCCAGCAGCTTAGGTCGGGAGACTTTCGGCTACACCTTC
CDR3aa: CASSLGRETFGYTF